The sample holds a few counts of the clone carrying this TCR beta chain. The authors produced TCR alpha and TCR beta cDNA libraries with sample barcodes and UMIs by 5'RACE using constant-segment primers. TCRdb reprocessed the 5' RACE reads with MiXCR, giving one entry per CDR3 protein. The sample lists approximately 110,000 distinct CDR3 sequences; about 20% were seen once. The data were taken from a study of T-cell memory formation after mild COVID-19. Overall study: TCR clusters were largely donor specific.

Sequenced input: PBMCs or a T cell subset sorted from them (not recorded which). This clonotype was obtained from a man aged 18 to 29 who had mild COVID-19 (a few samples of this study predate the infection). Cell type and time point are not known.

In nucleotides, the CDR3 is TGTGCCAGCAGCCGGGACAGGGGCTTATATAATTCACCCCTCCACTTT. Translated, it gives CASSRDRGLYNSPLHF. The chain recombines TRBV28 with TRBJ1-6; 10 bases align to TRBD1. CDR3 length: 16 amino acids. J gave up 4 bases and V 6 bases, and 6 bases lay outside the gene matches. Germline lookup yields CDR1 MDHEN and CDR2 SYDVKM.